This T cell receptor beta chain was captured by sequencing in a study of blood T cell repertoires in COVID-19. Per the original data handling: Counts of nucleated cells, estimated from reference gene primer amplification, were obtained. Measured with immunoSEQ multiplex PCR; TCRdb has only the in-frame clones, and not every one. V, J and clone size were drawn from that table, and D and trimming were deduced from the DNA. The sample consists of about 120,000 clones, around 79% of them appearing once. The receptor was isolated from a man in his sixties or seventies with acute or convalescent COVID-19. Sequencing was done on a sample of peripheral blood.

CDR3 in amino acids: CASSLGGKQFF. Here the CDR3 DNA reads TGTGCCAGCAGCTTGGGAGGAAAGCAGTTCTTC. V usage is TRBV11-3 and J usage is TRBJ2-1, with a possible D match to TRBD2 (6 bases). Germline lookup yields CDR1 SGHNT and CDR2 YENEEA. This CDR3 is built from 11 residues. Trimming took off 3 bases at V and 11 bases at J, with 8 bases between the two ends. The whole variable domain, filled in from reference TRBV11-3 and TRBJ2-1, reads EAGVVQSPRYKIIEKKQPVAFWCNPISGHNTLYWYLQNLGQGPELLIRYENEEAVDDSQLPKDRFSAERLKGVDSTLKIQPAELGDSAVYLCASSLGGKQFFGPGTRLTVL.